One T cell receptor (beta chain) is described in this entry. What antigen it recognizes has not been identified. The read halts 3 residues ahead of the CDR3 end, with the missing end drawn from the germline J gene. The data were obtained in a study of T cells in women clearing cervical HPV infection (dated by TCRdb to 2016 to 2018). Background on the whole study: The cases were some 26 women with histologically confirmed HPV16-related CIN3 or worse, and 2 of those women had invasive cancers. The controls were fewer than 30 women whose single incident HPV16 infection cleared within 12 months with no development of precancer or cancer. Case blood was taken at the visit when the lesion was first identified, whereas control blood was taken when infection was no longer detected. Among cases, blood sampling occurred a median of about 150 days after lesion detection, with an interquartile range of roughly 90 to 230 days. HLA typing was available for only a few women, so HLA type could not be excluded as a confounder. This exploratory proof-of-principle case-control study, nested within the Guanacaste HPV Natural History Study in Costa Rica, compared TCR repertoires among women with different cervical HPV16 outcomes. Cases and controls were matched on year of sample collection and on age within five years. Cases had a median age of about 34 years and controls had a median age of around 41, with no significant differences in baseline characteristics. In the parent cohort, more than 8,500 women aged 18 or older were enrolled in Guanacaste, Costa Rica, during about 1992 to 1994 and then followed for approximately 7 years. Quality controls consisted of five blinded duplicates per group, for a total of roughly 60 samples made up of roughly 50 participants and approximately 10 replicates. Results the study describes overall, beyond this receptor: By combining richness with V gene abundances, random forest classifiers separated cases from controls with an estimated AUC of roughly 0.84. Lower TRBV6-7 relative abundance was observed in cases than in controls (around 0.1% versus 0.15%; Bonferroni P = 0.0008). Across sequencing depths, CIN3+ cases showed significantly higher TCR repertoire richness than controls, but evenness did not differ between the groups. Because of the cross-sectional design, the study could not determine whether the associations came before infection or resulted from infection, and neither effector/memory subsets nor HPV-specific T cells were isolated. Because the number of T cells in each sample was unknown, differences in richness could reflect differing T-cell content rather than repertoire biology.

The CDR3 starts with the cysteine, ends with the phenylalanine, and has 15 residues. Part of the CDR3 DNA is given, 36 bases translated from base 1. Trimming costs V 3 bases and J 6 bases, and their ends lie 18 bases apart. The germline V gene (reference sequence) sets CDR1 to LNHDA and CDR2 to SQIVND. The immunoSEQ assay used multiplex PCR to amplify TCR beta CDR3 regions from an average of around 1,200 ng of genomic DNA per sample. The assay corrected primer bias using a complete synthetic TCR repertoire to establish an amplification baseline. The amplicons were sequenced using the Illumina platform. The paper's processing steps were these. Sequences were error-corrected by clustering with frequency ratios and a modified nearest-neighbor algorithm, then analyzed in the immunoSEQ Analyzer with IMGT gene definitions. At each rarefaction depth, TCR richness and evenness were averaged across 20 rarefaction repeats, and samples with fewer sequences than that depth were excluded. V, D and J gene relative abundances were compared between groups with Wilcoxon rank sum tests, applying FDR correction. An intraclass correlation of around 96% for TCR richness and an average of about 77% across 66 gene segments were obtained from the blinded duplicates. TCRdb took this table from immuneACCESS and kept in-frame rearrangements with V and J called. Such tables lack part of the clones; where checked against another copy, unresolved V genes explain under half of the gap, and the rest is unexplained. The V and J calls and clone size were taken over from that table, and D and trimming were inferred from the DNA. The table for this sample records tens of thousands of clones. The ten biggest clones cover approximately 9.8% of the sample.

Every participant had a single incident cervical HPV16 infection, and prevalent HPV16 infections were excluded. Cervical HPV DNA was detected by MY09/MY11 PCR, and genotyping was performed by dot-blot hybridization. Fifteen mL of heparinized blood were centrifuged, and the buffy coat was split into aliquots, frozen at -30 degrees C, and then kept at -80 degrees C. QIAGEN kits were used to extract genomic DNA from the buffy coat specimens. The sample was blood buffy coat. This receptor was identified in a woman between 18 and 75 years old with a cervical HPV16 infection that either progressed to CIN3+ or cleared (not recorded which). Rearrangement joined TRBV19 to TRBJ2-7, and perhaps TRBD2 as D gene, on 6 matching bases. The CDR3 protein sequence reads: CASSIRGGGLPEQYF. CDR3 bases read: TGTGCCAGTAGTATCCGAGGTGGAGGGCTACCCGAG.